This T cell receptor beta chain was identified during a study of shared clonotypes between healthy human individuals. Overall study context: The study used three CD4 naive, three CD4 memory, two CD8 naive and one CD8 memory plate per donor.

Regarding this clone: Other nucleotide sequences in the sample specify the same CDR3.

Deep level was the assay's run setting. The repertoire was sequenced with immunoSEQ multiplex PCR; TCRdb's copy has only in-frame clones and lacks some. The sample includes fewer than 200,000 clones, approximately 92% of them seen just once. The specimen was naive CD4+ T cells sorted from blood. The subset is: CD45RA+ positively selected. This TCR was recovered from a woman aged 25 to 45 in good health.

The CDR3 DNA is TGCGCCAGCAGCCTATCTGACAGGGTGTACGAAAAACTGTTTTTT. Its protein product is CASSLSDRVYEKLFF. The V call is TRBV4-1, the J call TRBJ1-4; 7 bases align to TRBD1. The CDR3 is made up of 15 amino acids. Germline V gives CDR1 MGHRA, CDR2 YSYEKL. With 4 bases clipped from V and 8 bases from J, the junction kept 10 bases outside the gene matches.